One sample yielded the 24 T cell receptor beta chains listed below, sequenced in a study of CD8 T cells in Susac syndrome. RNA was extracted with the RNeasy kit, and a quantity of roughly 0.45 to 1 ug was reverse transcribed using random hexamers. TCRdb passed the immunoSEQ multiplex PCR reads through MiXCR, listing each CDR3 protein once. The sample lists more than 90,000 distinct CDR3 sequences; about 92% were seen once. The source material was CD4+ T cells from PBMCs. All receptors derive from a human donor with multiple sclerosis.

J is TRBJ1-6 and V is TRBV12-3 or TRBV12-4; 9 nucleotides line up with TRBD1. The CDR3 sequence is 14 residues long. V shed 6 bases, J shed 7 bases, and the junction held 4 bases outside the gene matches. CDR3 protein: CASRSGTGNSPLHF. CDR3 coding DNA: TGTGCCAGCAGGTCCGGGACAGGGAATTCACCCCTCCACTTT.

The chain's CDR3 is CSAGGGLAGFSYEQYF. The CDR3 DNA sequence: TGCAGTGCTGGGGGGGGACTAGCGGGGTTCTCCTACGAGCAGTACTTC. V is TRBV20-1 and J is TRBJ2-7, with TRBD2 matching 13 bases. V lost 5 bases, J lost 0 bases, and 7 bases stayed unmatched. Germline CDR1 reads DFQATT; CDR2 reads SNEGSKA (reference sequence). This CDR3 contains 16 residues.

V and J are TRBV9 and TRBJ2-3; D not resolved. The CDR3 runs to 11 residues. Germline values: CDR1 SGDLS, CDR2 YYNGEE. V was clipped by 2 bases and J by 8 bases, with 6 bases between them. The CDR3 loop reads CASSVGTTQYF. In DNA, the CDR3 is TGTGCCAGCAGCGTTGGTACTACGCAGTATTTT.

This clonotype is a singleton in its sample. The chain recombines TRBV9 with TRBJ1-2; no reliable D call. CDR3 length equals 14 residues. V lost 4 bases and J lost 3, with 13 bases in between. Germline assignment: CDR1 SGDLS and CDR2 YYNGEE. The CDR3 here is CASSPRGRDYGYTF. The CDR3, as DNA: TGTGCCAGCAGCCCCCGTGGACGGGACTATGGCTACACCTTC.

V is TRBV24-1 and J is TRBJ2-5; 7 bases fit TRBD1. Germline loops: CDR1 KGHDR, CDR2 SFDVKD. V lost 2 bases, J lost 3 bases, and 2 bases stayed unmatched. This CDR3 has 14 residues. CDR3 in amino acids: CATSDWDSKETQYF. DNA of the CDR3: TGTGCCACCAGTGATTGGGACAGCAAAGAGACCCAGTACTTC.

V usage is TRBV5-8 and J usage is TRBJ2-1; D is ambiguous. This CDR3 spans 13 amino acids. Per germline, CDR1 SGHTS and CDR2 YDEGEE. Trimming stripped 2 bases from V and 9 bases from J, with 12 bases between. The CDR3 spells CASSLQLHGEQFF. CDR3 DNA: TGTGCCAGCAGCTTACAGTTACATGGTGAGCAGTTCTTC.

The V call is TRBV7-2, the J call TRBJ2-1, with TRBD2 matching 9 bases. Germline V gives CDR1 SGHTA, CDR2 FQGNSA. This CDR3 region has 16 residues. The junction had 8 bases not matched to a gene; V was cut back by 3 bases and J by 5 bases. CDR3 region: CASSFTGTSWHNEQFF. The CDR3 DNA reads TGTGCCAGCAGCTTCACCGGGACTAGCTGGCACAATGAGCAGTTCTTC.

The rearrangement joins TRBV29-1 to TRBJ2-7, with D possibly being TRBD2 (5 bases). The CDR3 has 12 residues. CDR1 and CDR2 from the germline V gene are SQVTM and ANQGSEA. V dropped 6 bases and J dropped 6 bases, with 15 bases sitting between them. CDR3 residues: CSVTIIGREQYF. The CDR3 DNA sequence: TGCAGCGTGACTATTATAGGGCGCGAGCAGTACTTC.

This sequence joins TRBV20-1 and TRBJ1-2; TRBD1 might be the D (5 bases). The CDR3 is 13 residues long. V was trimmed by 7 bases and J by 8 bases, leaving 20 bases between them. In germline, CDR1 is DFQATT, CDR2 SNEGSKA (reference sequence). The chain's CDR3 is CSESSLGGLGYTF. For the CDR3, the DNA is TGCAGTGAATCATCACTTGGGGGATTAGGCTACACCTTC.

This chain uses TRBV6-5 with TRBJ1-4; weak D call: TRBD1 (5 bases). CDR1 MNHEY and CDR2 SVGAGI come from the germline V gene. CDR3 size: 14 residues. CDR3 loop: CAAKGTATNEKLFF. The CDR3 DNA is TGTGCGGCGAAAGGGACCGCAACTAATGAAAAACTGTTTTTT.

CDR3 bases: TGTGCCAGCATCCCCCAGGCAATGTCCGGGGAGCTGTTTTTT. Its translation: CASIPQAMSGELFF. The chain employs TRBV12-3 or TRBV12-4 and TRBJ2-2; D is ambiguous. Between the trimmed V and J ends, which lost 7 bases and 6 bases, there was a span of 15 bases. This CDR3 contains 14 residues.

This clonotype appeared once. V gene TRBV25-1 combines with J gene TRBJ1-2; D call uncertain. Per the germline V gene, CDR1 is MGHDK and CDR2 is SYGVNS. The germline V and J ends were trimmed by 3 bases and 8 bases, with 13 bases remaining between them. The CDR3 contains 13 residues. In DNA form, the CDR3 reads TGTGCCAGCAGTGACCCCGGACCGCACGGCTACACCTTC. Amino acid sequence: CASSDPGPHGYTF.

This sequence joins TRBV3-1 and TRBJ1-5; D uncertain. Germline V gene sequence: CDR1 LGHDT, CDR2 YNNKEL (reference sequence). The CDR3 has 13 amino acids. Trimming took off 0 bases at V and 7 bases at J, with 7 bases between the two ends. The CDR3 DNA sequence: TGTGCCAGCAGCCAAGATAGGGAACAGCCCCAGCATTTT. This sequence encodes CASSQDREQPQHF.

The chain uses TRBV20-1 and TRBJ2-3; a possible D gene is TRBD2 (6 bases). This CDR3 spans 13 amino acids. The germline CDR1 and CDR2 sequences are DFQATT and SNEGSKA (reference sequence). With 4 bases removed from V and 0 bases from J, the gap between germline ends came to 8 bases. CDR3 sequence: CSAIAESTDTQYF. DNA of the CDR3: TGCAGTGCTATAGCGGAGAGCACAGATACGCAGTATTTT.

The rearrangement uses TRBV6-2 or TRBV6-3 and TRBJ1-6; D call uncertain. Germline V lookup: CDR1 MNHEY, CDR2 SVGEGT. CDR3 size: 14 residues. The ends were cut back, 5 bases at V and 8 bases at J, with 13 bases in the middle. The CDR3 region has the DNA TGTGCCAGCAGTCCCGACGGAATCCATTCACCCCTCCACTTT. The encoded protein is CASSPDGIHSPLHF.

This chain connects TRBV29-1 to TRBJ1-5; tentative D call: TRBD1 (5 bases). Germline V gene data show CDR1 as SQVTM and CDR2 as ANQGSEA. Between the trimmed V and J ends, which lost 4 bases and 5 bases, there was a span of 12 bases. The CDR3 is made up of 13 amino acids. CDR3 DNA sequence: TGCAGCGTTGCGATCGGGGGTGATCAGCCCCAGCATTTT. Translating gives CSVAIGGDQPQHF. Full variable domain (remainder filled in from reference TRBV29-1 and TRBJ1-5): SAVISQKPSRDICQRGTSLTIQCQVDSQVTMMFWYRQQPGQSLTLIATANQGSEATYESGFVIDKFPISRPNLTFSTLTVSNMSPEDSSIYLCSVAIGGDQPQHFGDGTRLSIL.

This sequence joins TRBV30 and TRBJ2-2; D is uncertain. The ends were cut back, 7 bases at V and 0 bases at J, with 12 bases in the middle. This CDR3 has 14 residues. Per the germline V gene, CDR1 is GTSNPN and CDR2 is SVGIG (reference sequence). CDR3 sequence (DNA): TGTGCCTCCACTCTTTACCCGAACACCGGGGAGCTGTTTTTT. It specifies CASTLYPNTGELFF.

The chain uses TRBV28 and TRBJ1-2, with D possibly matching TRBD1 (5 bases). The CDR3 length is 14 residues. Trimming took 3 bases from V and 4 from J, leaving 12 bases between them. Germline-derived CDR1 and CDR2 are MDHEN and SYDVKM. The CDR3, as DNA: TGTGCCAGCAGTTTGCAGGGTGGGTTCTATGGCTACACCTTC. Protein product: CASSLQGGFYGYTF.

The chain uses TRBV5-1 and TRBJ2-7; D is unclear. Trimming removed 3 bases at V and 0 bases at J, with 7 bases between. Germline CDR1 and CDR2: SGHRS and YFSETQ. The CDR3 runs 13 residues. The CDR3 DNA sequence: TGCGCCAGCAGCTCGTCCCTCTCCTACGAGCAGTACTTC. Translation gives CASSSSLSYEQYF. The full variable domain, completed using reference TRBV5-1 and TRBJ2-7, is KAGVTQTPRYLIKTRGQQVTLSCSPISGHRSVSWYQQTPGQGLQFLFEYFSETQRNKGNFPGRFSGRQFSNSRSEMNVSTLELGDSALYLCASSSSLSYEQYFGPGTRLTVT.

This clonotype was observed a single time. The V call is TRBV18, the J call TRBJ1-1; 11 bases are shared with TRBD1. The V and J ends lost 5 bases and 5 bases, in that order; junction bases with no gene match: 4. Germline CDR1 reads KGHSH; CDR2 reads LQKENI. This CDR3 contains 14 residues. The DNA for the CDR3 is TGTGCCAGCTCAGGGACAGGGGGTTTAACTGAAGCTTTCTTT. This encodes CASSGTGGLTEAFF.

The chain has TRBV20-1 and TRBJ2-1, with D perhaps being TRBD1 or TRBD2 (5 bases each). Between the trimmed V and J ends, which lost 6 bases and 1 base, there was a span of 16 bases. The V gene's germline CDR1 is DFQATT and CDR2 SNEGSKA (reference sequence). This CDR3 region has 15 residues. CDR3 in amino acids: CSAPRDRGSYNEQFF. CDR3 nucleotides: TGCAGTGCGCCCAGGGATCGCGGGTCCTACAATGAGCAGTTCTTC.

This chain connects TRBV20-1 to TRBJ2-2; no clear D gene. The CDR3 has 15 residues. Germline V gene lookup returns CDR1 DFQATT and CDR2 SNEGSKA (reference sequence). V lost 4 bases, J lost 3 bases, and 15 bases lay in between. For the CDR3, the DNA is TGCAGTGCTACCCTGCCTGGGCGTGACACCGGGGAGCTGTTTTTT. It yields the protein CSATLPGRDTGELFF.

The chain combines TRBV6-1 with TRBJ1-1; 7 bases line up with TRBD1. CDR3 length: 16 residues. In germline, CDR1 is MNHNS, CDR2 SASEGT. J gave up 1 base and V 1 base, and 6 bases lay outside the gene matches. CDR3 residues: CASSEGRQGGNTEAFF. The CDR3 coding sequence is TGTGCCAGCAGTGAAGGGAGACAGGGCGGGAACACTGAAGCTTTCTTT.

The V gene is TRBV6-5, the J gene TRBJ2-6, with 7 bases matching TRBD1. CDR3 length equals 17 residues. The junction had 3 bases not matched to a gene; V was cut back by 0 bases and J by 1 base. CDR1 and CDR2 from the germline V gene are MNHEY and SVGAGI. The chain's CDR3 is CASSYSVQGSGANVLTF. DNA of the CDR3: TGTGCCAGCAGTTACTCGGTACAGGGGTCTGGGGCCAACGTCCTGACTTTC.